The 2 T cell receptor beta chains below come from one sample, sequenced in a study of blood T cell repertoires in COVID-19. Data came from immunoSEQ multiplex PCR; TCRdb stores just in-frame clones and leaves some out. The sample has just over 350,000 clones; approximately 86% are singletons. The sequencing sample was made of peripheral blood. All receptors come from a woman aged 60 to 75 with COVID-19, enrolled during active disease.

This chain joins TRBV11-2 and TRBJ2-1; 10 nucleotides align to TRBD2. V shed 0 bases, J shed 9 bases, and the junction held 5 bases outside the gene matches. This CDR3 is built from 15 residues. Germline CDR1 SGHAT, CDR2 FQNNGV. The CDR3 bases are TGTGCCAGCAGCTTAGAGGGCCTAGCGGGGGCTGAGCAGTTCTTC. This gives the protein CASSLEGLAGAEQFF.

This chain uses TRBV11-3 with TRBJ2-5; D is perhaps TRBD2 (6 bases). Trimming stripped 1 base from V and 3 bases from J, with 18 bases between. CDR3 size: 17 residues. CDR1 SGHNT and CDR2 YENEEA come from the germline V gene. CDR3 coding DNA: TGTGCCAGCAGCTTAGTGGGAGTGGCGGGGAGTAAAGAGACCCAGTACTTC. This codes for CASSLVGVAGSKETQYF.